This T cell receptor beta chain was recorded in a study of shared clonotypes between healthy human individuals. Points from the study as a whole: Sample collection involved blood only; tissue repertoires are likely different.

With respect to this clone: Its matching antigen is unknown.

Generated by immunoSEQ multiplex PCR, the TCRdb table keeps only in-frame clones and is missing some. The sample yields 2 million to 2.5 million clones, 80% to 95% seen once. The CDR3 is 15 amino acids. V lost 6 bases to trimming and J lost 2 bases, with 17 bases between them. Germline lookup yields CDR1 MNHEY and CDR2 SVGAGI. The source material was naive CD4+ T cells from PBMCs. Subset specified: CD45RA+ positively selected. The receptor comes from a man younger than 35 in good health. Some clones in this sample may be carry-over from other donors' samples. The rearrangement uses TRBV6-5 and TRBJ2-7; D is unresolved. The CDR3, as DNA: TGTGCCAGCAGACTCAGCCTGACCCAAACCTACGAGCAGTACTTC. Its translation: CASRLSLTQTYEQYF.